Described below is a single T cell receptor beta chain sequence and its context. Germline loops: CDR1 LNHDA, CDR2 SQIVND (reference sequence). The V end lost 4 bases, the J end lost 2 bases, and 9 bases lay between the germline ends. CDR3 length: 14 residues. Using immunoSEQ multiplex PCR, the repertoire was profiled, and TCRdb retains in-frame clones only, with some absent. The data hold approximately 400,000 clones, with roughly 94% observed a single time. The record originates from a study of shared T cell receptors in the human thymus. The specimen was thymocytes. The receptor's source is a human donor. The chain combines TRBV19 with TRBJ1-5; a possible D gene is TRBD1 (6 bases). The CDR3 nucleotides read TGTGCCAGTAGTACACGACAGGGCAATCAGCCCCAGCATTTT. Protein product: CASSTRQGNQPQHF.